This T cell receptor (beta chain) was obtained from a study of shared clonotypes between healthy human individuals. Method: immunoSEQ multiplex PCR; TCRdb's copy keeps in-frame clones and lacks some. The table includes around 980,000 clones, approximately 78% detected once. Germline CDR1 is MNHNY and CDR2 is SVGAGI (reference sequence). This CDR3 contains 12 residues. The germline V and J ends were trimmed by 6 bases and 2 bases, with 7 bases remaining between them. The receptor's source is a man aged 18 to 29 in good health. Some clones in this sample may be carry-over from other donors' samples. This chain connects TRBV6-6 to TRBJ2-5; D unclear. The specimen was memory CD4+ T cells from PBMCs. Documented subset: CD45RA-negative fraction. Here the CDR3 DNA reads TGTGCCAGCAGGTCGCAGCAAGAGACCCAGTACTTC. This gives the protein CASRSQQETQYF.